The 10 T cell receptor beta chains given below trace back to one sample, sequenced in a study of blood T cell repertoires in COVID-19. Produced via immunoSEQ multiplex PCR; TCRdb's table is partial and in-frame only. This repertoire shows 150,000 to 200,000 clones, about 80% found once; its top ten account for roughly 11%. The sample consisted of PBMCs or T cells enriched from blood (not recorded which). These receptors were obtained from a man between 45 and 60 years old who had recovered from COVID-19.

The chain links TRBV6-1 to TRBJ2-3; tentative D call: TRBD2 (7 bases). The V and J ends lost 1 base and 1 base respectively, with 12 bases between them. CDR1 MNHNS and CDR2 SASEGT come from the germline V gene. This CDR3 comprises 16 residues. CDR3 amino acids: CASSEGGGAGTDTQYF. In DNA, the CDR3 is TGTGCCAGCAGTGAAGGTGGGGGGGCTGGCACAGATACGCAGTATTTT.

V and J are TRBV3-1 (or the pseudogene TRBV3-2) and TRBJ2-1; a possible D gene is TRBD1 (7 bases). In germline, CDR1 is LGHDT, CDR2 YNNKEL (reference sequence). This CDR3 spans 13 amino acids. The V end lost 4 bases, the J end lost 8 bases, and 12 bases lay between the germline ends. The CDR3 here is CASSRDRDYEQFF. The CDR3, as DNA: TGTGCCAGCAGCCGAGACAGGGACTATGAGCAGTTCTTC.

This clone has just a few counts. This sequence joins TRBV14 and TRBJ1-2; a possible D gene is TRBD1 (5 bases). Germline CDR1 SGHDN, CDR2 FVKESK. The CDR3 covers 14 residues. With 0 bases removed from V and 6 bases from J, the gap between germline ends came to 11 bases. For the CDR3, the DNA is TGTGCCAGCAGCCAAGAGCAGGGAAGGAATGGCTACACCTTC. Its translation: CASSQEQGRNGYTF.

This rearrangement joins TRBV2 to TRBJ1-2; 8 bases are shared with TRBD1. CDR3 length: 14 amino acids. Germline V gene data show CDR1 as SNHLY and CDR2 as FYNNEI. The V segment lost 2 bases and the J segment 8 bases; nucleotides outside the gene matches: 7. The chain's CDR3 is CASSESGRGRGYTF. CDR3 coding DNA: TGTGCCAGCAGTGAATCGGGCAGGGGGCGCGGCTACACCTTC.

This clone has just one count. The gene calls are TRBV5-1 and TRBJ2-7, with a tentative D call TRBD1 (5 bases). Trimming shortened V by 0 bases and J by 6 bases, and 10 bases separated the two germline ends. Looked up from germline, CDR1 is SGHRS and CDR2 is YFSETQ. This CDR3 spans 13 amino acids. The CDR3 DNA sequence: TGCGCCAGCAGCTTGGTTGTAGGGGTCGAGCAGTACTTC. This codes for CASSLVVGVEQYF. Filled out from reference TRBV5-1 and TRBJ2-7, the complete variable domain reads KAGVTQTPRYLIKTRGQQVTLSCSPISGHRSVSWYQQTPGQGLQFLFEYFSETQRNKGNFPGRFSGRQFSNSRSEMNVSTLELGDSALYLCASSLVVGVEQYFGPGTRLTVT.

V and J are TRBV19 and TRBJ1-5; 7 nucleotides align to TRBD1. V lost 5 bases to trimming and J lost 5 bases; unmatched junction nucleotides: 3. The CDR3 sequence is 13 residues long. Germline V gives CDR1 LNHDA, CDR2 SQIVND (reference sequence). The CDR3 DNA follows: TGTGCCAGTAGTTTGGGACAGTATCAGCCCCAGCATTTT. It codes for CASSLGQYQPQHF.

This chain connects TRBV7-9 to TRBJ2-1, with D possibly TRBD2 on 5 matching bases. The germline gives CDR1 SEHNR, CDR2 FQNEAQ (reference sequence). The V end lost 1 base, the J end lost 6 bases, and 7 bases lay between the germline ends. The CDR3 contains 13 residues. The CDR3: CASSLGTSNEQFF. The CDR3 DNA is TGTGCCAGCAGCTTAGGAACTAGCAATGAGCAGTTCTTC.

The rearrangement uses TRBV18 and TRBJ1-4; D possibly corresponds to TRBD1 (5 bases). Trimming removed 0 bases at V and 8 bases at J, with 22 bases between. CDR3 length: 18 residues. Germline CDR1 is KGHSH and CDR2 is LQKENI. The CDR3 DNA sequence: TGTGCCAGCTCACCACCCCACCCTGCAGCTGGGGCAAGGGAAAAACTGTTTTTT. It translates to CASSPPHPAAGAREKLFF.

This chain uses TRBV7-8 with TRBJ1-4; perhaps TRBD1 as D (6 bases). The CDR3 spans 15 residues. CDR1 SGHVS and CDR2 FQNEAQ come from the germline V gene. The ends were cut back, 4 bases at V and 3 bases at J, with 12 bases in the middle. The CDR3 bases are TGTGCCAGCAGCTCCAGAGGACAGCCTAATGAAAAACTGTTTTTT. As protein: CASSSRGQPNEKLFF.

This rearrangement joins TRBV30 to TRBJ2-2; 10 nucleotides line up with TRBD2. V shed 2 bases, J shed 6 bases, and the junction held 9 bases outside the gene matches. The length of the CDR3 is 16 residues. Germline-derived CDR1 and CDR2 are GTSNPN and SVGIG (reference sequence). The CDR3 sequence is CAWSRGIAGGAGELFF. The DNA for the CDR3 is TGTGCCTGGAGTAGGGGGATAGCGGGGGGCGCCGGGGAGCTGTTTTTT. The full variable domain, with the rest looked up from reference TRBV30 and TRBJ2-2, is SQTIHQWPATLVQPVGSPLSLECTVEGTSNPNLYWYRQAAGRGLQLLFYSVGIGQISSEVPQNLSASRPQDRQFILSSKKLLLSDSGFYLCAWSRGIAGGAGELFFGEGSRLTVL.